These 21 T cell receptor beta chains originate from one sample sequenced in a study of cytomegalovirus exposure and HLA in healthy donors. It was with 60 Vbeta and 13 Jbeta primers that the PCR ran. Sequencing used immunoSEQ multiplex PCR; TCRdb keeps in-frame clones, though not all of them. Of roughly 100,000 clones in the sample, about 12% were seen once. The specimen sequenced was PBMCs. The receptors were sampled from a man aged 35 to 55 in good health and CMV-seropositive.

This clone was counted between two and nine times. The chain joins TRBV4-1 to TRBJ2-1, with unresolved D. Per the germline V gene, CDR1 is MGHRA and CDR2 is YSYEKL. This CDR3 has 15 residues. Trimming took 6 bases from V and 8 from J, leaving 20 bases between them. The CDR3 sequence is CASRPLLTLPHEQFF. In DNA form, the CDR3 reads TGCGCCAGCAGACCTTTACTAACCCTCCCCCATGAGCAGTTCTTC.

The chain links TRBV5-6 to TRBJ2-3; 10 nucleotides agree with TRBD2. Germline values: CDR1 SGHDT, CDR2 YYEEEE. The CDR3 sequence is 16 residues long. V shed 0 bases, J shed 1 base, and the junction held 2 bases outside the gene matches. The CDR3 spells CASSLATSGRTDTQYF. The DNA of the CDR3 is TGTGCCAGCAGCTTGGCGACTAGCGGGCGCACAGATACGCAGTATTTT.

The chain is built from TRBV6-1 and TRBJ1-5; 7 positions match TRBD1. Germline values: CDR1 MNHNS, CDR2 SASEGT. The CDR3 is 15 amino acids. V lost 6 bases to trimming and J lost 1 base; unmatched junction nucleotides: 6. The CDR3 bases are TGTGCCAGCAGAGAGGGACAGTTAAGCAATCAGCCCCAGCATTTT. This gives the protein CASREGQLSNQPQHF.

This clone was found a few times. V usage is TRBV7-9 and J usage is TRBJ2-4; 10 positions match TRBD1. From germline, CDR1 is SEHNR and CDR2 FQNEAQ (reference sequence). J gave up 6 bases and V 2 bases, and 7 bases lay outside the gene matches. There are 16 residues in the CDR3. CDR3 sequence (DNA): TGTGCCAGCAGCTTAAGTCTTGGGGACAGGGGAAACATTCAGTACTTC. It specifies CASSLSLGDRGNIQYF.

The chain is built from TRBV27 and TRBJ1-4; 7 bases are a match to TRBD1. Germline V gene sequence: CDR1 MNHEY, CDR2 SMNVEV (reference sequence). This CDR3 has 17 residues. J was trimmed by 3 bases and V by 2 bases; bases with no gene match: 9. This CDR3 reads CASSLMQGVGSNEKLFF. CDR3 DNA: TGTGCCAGCAGTTTAATGCAGGGGGTGGGGTCTAATGAAAAACTGTTTTTT.

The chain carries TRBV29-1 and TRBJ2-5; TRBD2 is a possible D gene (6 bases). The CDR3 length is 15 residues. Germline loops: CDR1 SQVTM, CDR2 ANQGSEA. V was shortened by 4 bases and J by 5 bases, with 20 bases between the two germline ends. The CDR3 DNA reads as TGCAGCGTTGGGAGGGTTGGAACTAGCAAGGAGACCCAGTACTTC. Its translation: CSVGRVGTSKETQYF.

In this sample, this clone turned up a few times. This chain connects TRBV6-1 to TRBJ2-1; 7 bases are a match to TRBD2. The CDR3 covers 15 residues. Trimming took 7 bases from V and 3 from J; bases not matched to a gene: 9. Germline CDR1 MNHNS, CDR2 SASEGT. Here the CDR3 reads CASILGGSFYNEQFF. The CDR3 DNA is TGTGCCAGCATATTGGGCGGGAGTTTCTACAATGAGCAGTTCTTC.

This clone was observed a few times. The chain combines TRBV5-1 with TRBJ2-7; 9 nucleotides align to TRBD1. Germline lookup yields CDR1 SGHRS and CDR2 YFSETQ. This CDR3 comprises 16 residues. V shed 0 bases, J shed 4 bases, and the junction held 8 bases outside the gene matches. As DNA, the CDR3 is TGCGCCAGCAGCTTGGATGTCGGGACAGGGTGGTACGAGCAGTACTTC. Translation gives CASSLDVGTGWYEQYF.

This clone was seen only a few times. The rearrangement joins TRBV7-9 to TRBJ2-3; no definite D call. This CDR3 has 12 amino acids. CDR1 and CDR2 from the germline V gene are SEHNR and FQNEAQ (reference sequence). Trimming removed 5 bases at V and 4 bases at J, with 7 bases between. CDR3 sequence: CASSPGADTQYF. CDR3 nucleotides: TGTGCCAGCAGCCCCGGAGCAGATACGCAGTATTTT.

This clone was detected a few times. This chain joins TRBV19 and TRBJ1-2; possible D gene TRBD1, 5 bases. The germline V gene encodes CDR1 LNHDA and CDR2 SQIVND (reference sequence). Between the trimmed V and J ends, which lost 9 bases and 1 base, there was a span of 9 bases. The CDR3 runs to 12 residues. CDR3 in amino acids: CASRVLNYGYTF. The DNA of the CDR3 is TGTGCCAGCAGGGTACTTAACTATGGCTACACCTTC.

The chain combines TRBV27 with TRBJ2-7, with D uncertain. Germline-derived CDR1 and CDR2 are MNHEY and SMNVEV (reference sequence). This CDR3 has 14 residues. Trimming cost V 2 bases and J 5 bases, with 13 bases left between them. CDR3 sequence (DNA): TGTGCCAGCAGTTTAGGAGCCTCCGTCGACGAGCAGTACTTC. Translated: CASSLGASVDEQYF.

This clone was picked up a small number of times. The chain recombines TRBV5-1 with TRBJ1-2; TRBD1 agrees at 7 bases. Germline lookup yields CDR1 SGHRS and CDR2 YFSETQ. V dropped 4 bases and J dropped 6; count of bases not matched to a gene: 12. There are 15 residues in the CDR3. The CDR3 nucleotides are TGCGCCAGCAGCACCAGCCGGGACAGTGCGAATGGCTACACCTTC. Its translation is CASSTSRDSANGYTF.

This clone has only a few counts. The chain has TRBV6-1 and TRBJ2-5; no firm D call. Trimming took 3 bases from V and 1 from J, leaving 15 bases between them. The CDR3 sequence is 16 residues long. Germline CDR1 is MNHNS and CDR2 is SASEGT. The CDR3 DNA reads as TGTGCCAGCAGTGATGGCGGTGGTGGCAGCCAAGAGACCCAGTACTTC. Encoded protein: CASSDGGGGSQETQYF.

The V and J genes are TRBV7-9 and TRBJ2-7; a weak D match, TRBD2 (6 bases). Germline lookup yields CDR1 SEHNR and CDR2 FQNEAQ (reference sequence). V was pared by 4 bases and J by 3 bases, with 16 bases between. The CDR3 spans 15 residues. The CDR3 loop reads CASSSGGAGNYEQYF. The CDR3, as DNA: TGTGCCAGCAGCTCGGGCGGGGCAGGGAACTACGAGCAGTACTTC.

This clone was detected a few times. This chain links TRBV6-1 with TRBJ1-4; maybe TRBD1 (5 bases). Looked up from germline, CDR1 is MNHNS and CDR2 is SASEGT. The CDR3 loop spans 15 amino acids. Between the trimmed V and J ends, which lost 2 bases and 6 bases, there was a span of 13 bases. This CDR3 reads CASSESGLPDEKLFF. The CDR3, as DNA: TGTGCCAGCAGTGAATCAGGGCTTCCGGATGAAAAACTGTTTTTT.

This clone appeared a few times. The CDR3 reads CASRTTAGASEKLFF. The CDR3 nucleotides read TGCGCCAGCAGGACGACGGCAGGGGCCAGTGAAAAACTGTTTTTT. The gene calls are TRBV5-1 and TRBJ1-4; maybe TRBD1 (6 bases). Germline CDR1 is SGHRS and CDR2 is YFSETQ. The CDR3 has 15 residues. V was pared by 5 bases and J by 7 bases, with 18 bases between.

CDR3 nucleotide sequence: TGTGCCAGCAGCTTGTCCAGTTTATATGGCAATCAGCCCCAGCATTTT. Protein sequence: CASSLSSLYGNQPQHF. This rearrangement joins TRBV5-6 to TRBJ1-5, with D unresolved. With 1 base removed from V and 2 bases from J, the gap between germline ends came to 13 bases. Germline values: CDR1 SGHDT, CDR2 YYEEEE. The CDR3 runs to 16 residues.

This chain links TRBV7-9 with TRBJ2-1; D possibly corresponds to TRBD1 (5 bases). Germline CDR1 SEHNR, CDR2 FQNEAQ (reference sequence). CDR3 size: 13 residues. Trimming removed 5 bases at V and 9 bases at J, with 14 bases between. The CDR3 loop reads CASSQGAGGEQFF. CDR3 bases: TGTGCCAGCAGCCAAGGGGCTGGCGGTGAGCAGTTCTTC.

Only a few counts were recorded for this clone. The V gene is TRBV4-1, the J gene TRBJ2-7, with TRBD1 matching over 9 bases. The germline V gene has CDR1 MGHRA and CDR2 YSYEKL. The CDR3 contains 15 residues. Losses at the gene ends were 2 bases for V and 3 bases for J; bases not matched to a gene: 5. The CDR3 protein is CASSQSSTGGYEQYF. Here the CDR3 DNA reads TGCGCCAGCAGCCAATCGTCGACAGGGGGCTACGAGCAGTACTTC.

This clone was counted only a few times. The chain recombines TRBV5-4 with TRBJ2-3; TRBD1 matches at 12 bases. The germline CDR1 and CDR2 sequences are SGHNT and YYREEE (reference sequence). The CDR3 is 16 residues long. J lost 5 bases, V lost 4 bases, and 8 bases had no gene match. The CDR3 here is CASSRRGQGAKDTQYF. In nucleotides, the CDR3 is TGTGCCAGCAGCCGCAGGGGACAGGGGGCGAAAGATACGCAGTATTTT.

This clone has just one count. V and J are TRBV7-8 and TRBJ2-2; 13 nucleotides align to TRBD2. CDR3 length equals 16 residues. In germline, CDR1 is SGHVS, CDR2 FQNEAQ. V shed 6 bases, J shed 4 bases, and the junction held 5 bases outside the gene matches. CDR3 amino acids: CASREGTSGATGELFF. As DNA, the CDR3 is TGTGCCAGCAGAGAAGGGACTAGCGGGGCCACCGGGGAGCTGTTTTTT.